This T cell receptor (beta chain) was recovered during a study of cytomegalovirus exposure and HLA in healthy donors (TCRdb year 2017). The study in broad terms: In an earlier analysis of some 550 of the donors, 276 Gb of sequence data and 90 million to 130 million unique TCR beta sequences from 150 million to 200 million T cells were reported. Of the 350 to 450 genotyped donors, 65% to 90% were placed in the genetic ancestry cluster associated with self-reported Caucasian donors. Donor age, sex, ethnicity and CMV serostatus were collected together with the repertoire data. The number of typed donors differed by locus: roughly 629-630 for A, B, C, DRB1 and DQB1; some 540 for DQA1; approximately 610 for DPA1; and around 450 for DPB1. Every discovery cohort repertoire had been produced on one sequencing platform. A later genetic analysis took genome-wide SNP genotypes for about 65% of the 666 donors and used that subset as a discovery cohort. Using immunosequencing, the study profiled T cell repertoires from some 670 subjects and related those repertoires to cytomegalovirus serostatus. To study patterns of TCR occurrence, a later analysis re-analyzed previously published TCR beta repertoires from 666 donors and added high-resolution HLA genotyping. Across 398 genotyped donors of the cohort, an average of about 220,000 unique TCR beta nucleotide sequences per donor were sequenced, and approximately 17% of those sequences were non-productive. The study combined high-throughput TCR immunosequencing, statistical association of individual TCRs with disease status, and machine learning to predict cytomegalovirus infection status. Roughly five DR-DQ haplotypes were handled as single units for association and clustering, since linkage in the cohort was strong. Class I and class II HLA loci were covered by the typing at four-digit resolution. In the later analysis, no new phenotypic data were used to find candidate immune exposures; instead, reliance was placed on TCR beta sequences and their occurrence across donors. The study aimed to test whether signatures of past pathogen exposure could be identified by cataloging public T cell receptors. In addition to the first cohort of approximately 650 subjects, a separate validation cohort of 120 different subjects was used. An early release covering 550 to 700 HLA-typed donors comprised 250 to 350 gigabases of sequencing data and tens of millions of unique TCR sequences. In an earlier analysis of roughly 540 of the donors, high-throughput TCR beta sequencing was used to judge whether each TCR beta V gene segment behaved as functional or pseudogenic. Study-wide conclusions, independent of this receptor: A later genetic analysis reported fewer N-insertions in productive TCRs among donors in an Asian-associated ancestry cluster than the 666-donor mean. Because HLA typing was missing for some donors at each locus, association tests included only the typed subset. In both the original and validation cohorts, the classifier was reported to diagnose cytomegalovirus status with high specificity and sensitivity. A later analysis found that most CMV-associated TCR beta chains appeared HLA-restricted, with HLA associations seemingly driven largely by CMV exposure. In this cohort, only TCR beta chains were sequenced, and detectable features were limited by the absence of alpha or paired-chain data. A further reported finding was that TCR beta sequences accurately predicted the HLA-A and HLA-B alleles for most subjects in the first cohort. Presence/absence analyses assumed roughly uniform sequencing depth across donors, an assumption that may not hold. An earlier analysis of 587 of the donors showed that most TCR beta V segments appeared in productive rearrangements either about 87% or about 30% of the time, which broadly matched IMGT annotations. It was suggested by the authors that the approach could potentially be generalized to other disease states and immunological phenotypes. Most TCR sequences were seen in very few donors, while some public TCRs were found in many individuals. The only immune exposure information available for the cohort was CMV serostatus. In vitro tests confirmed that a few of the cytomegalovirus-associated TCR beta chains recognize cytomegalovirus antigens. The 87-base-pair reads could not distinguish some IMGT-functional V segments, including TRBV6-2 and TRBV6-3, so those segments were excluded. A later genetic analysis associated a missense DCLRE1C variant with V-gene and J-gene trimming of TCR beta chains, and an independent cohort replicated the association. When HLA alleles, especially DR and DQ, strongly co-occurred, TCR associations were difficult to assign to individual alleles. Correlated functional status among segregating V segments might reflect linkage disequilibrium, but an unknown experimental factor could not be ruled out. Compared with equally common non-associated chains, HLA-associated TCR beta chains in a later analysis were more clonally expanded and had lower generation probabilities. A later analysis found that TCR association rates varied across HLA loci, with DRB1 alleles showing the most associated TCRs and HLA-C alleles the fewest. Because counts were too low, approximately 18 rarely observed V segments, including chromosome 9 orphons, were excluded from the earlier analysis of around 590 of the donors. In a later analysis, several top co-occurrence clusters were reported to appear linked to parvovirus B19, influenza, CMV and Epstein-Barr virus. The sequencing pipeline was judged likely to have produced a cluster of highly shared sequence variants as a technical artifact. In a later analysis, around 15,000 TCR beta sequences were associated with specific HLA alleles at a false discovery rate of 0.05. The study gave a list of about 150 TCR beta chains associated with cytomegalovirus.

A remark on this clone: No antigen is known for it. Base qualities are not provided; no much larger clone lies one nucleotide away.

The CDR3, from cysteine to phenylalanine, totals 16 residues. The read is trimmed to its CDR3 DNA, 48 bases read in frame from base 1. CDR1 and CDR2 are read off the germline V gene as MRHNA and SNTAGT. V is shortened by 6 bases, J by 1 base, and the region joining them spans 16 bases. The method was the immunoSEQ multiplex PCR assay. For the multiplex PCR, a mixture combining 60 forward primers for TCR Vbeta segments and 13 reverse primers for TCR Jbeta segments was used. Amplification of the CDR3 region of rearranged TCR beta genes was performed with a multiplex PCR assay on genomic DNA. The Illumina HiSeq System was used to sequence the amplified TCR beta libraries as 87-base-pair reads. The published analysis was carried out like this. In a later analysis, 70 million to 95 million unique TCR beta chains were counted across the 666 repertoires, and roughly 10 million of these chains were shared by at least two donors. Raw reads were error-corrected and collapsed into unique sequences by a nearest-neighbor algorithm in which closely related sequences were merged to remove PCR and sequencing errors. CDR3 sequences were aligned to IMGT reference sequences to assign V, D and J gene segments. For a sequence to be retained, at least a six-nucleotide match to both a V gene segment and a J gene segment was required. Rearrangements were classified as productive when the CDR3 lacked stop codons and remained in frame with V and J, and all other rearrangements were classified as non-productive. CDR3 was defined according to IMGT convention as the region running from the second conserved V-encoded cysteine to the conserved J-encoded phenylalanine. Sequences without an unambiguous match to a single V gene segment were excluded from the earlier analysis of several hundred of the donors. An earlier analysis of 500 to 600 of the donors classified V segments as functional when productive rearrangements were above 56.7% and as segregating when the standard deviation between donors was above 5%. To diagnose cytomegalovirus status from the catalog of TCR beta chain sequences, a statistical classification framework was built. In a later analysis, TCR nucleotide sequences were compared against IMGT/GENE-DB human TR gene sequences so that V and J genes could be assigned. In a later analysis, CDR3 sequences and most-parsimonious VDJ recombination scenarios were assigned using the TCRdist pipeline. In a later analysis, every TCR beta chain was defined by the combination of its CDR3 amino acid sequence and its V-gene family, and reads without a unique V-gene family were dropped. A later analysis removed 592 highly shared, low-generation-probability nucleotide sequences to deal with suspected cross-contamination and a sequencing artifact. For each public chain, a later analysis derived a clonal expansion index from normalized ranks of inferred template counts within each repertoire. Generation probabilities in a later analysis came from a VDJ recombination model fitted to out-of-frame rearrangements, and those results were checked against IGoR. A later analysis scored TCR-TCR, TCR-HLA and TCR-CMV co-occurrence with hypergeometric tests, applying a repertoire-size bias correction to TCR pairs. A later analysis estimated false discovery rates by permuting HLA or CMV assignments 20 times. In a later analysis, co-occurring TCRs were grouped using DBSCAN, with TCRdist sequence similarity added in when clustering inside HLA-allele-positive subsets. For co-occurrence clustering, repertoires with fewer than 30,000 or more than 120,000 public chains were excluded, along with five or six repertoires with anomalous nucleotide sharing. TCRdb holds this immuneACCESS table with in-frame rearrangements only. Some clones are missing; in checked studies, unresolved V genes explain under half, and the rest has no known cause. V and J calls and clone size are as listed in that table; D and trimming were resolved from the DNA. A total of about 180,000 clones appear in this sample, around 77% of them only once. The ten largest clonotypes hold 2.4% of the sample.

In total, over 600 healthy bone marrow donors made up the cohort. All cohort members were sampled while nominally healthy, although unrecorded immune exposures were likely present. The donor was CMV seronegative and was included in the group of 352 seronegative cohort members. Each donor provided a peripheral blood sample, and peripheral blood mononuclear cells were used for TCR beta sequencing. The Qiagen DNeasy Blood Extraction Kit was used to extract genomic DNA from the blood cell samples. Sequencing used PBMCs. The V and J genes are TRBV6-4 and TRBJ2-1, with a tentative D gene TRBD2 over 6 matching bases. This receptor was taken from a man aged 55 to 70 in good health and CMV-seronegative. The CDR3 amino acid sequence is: CASSATPGGSYNEQFF. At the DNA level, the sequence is TGTGCCAGCAGCGCGACTCCCGGGGGATCCTACAATGAGCAGTTCTTC.